The 9 T cell receptor beta chains reported below all come from one sample, sequenced in a study of beta chain features in type 1 diabetes. Expressed TCRB transcripts were sequenced, since all the RNA that had been isolated was reverse transcribed. Clones were read by immunoSEQ multiplex PCR, and TCRdb kept only the in-frame ones, dropping some. The sample yields about 620,000 clones, around 15% seen once. Sequenced material: naive CD4+ T cells from blood. The source is a man between 18 and 35 years old in good health.

V and J are TRBV27 and TRBJ1-5; no firm D call. V lost 5 bases, J lost 4 bases, and 21 bases lay in between. CDR1 is MNHEY, CDR2 SMNVEV, per germline (reference sequence). This CDR3 region has 17 residues. In DNA, the CDR3 is TGTGCCAGCAGTCCCCTAGCGGCGACCGGCTATAATCAGCCCCAGCATTTT. Translating it yields CASSPLAATGYNQPQHF.

The chain is built from TRBV7-9 and TRBJ1-1, with 9 positions matching TRBD1. The CDR3 consists of 16 residues. V dropped 9 bases and J dropped 2; count of bases not matched to a gene: 13. The V gene's germline CDR1 is SEHNR and CDR2 FQNEAQ (reference sequence). In DNA, the CDR3 is TGTGCCAGGATTCCGTGGGGACAGGGCGAAAACACTGAAGCTTTCTTT. Its translation: CARIPWGQGENTEAFF.

This clone was recorded a few times. The CDR3: CASSLDREKETQYF. The CDR3 DNA sequence: TGTGCCAGCAGCTTAGACAGGGAAAAAGAGACCCAGTACTTC. V is TRBV7-2 and J is TRBJ2-5; perhaps TRBD1 as D (6 bases). Trimming pared 1 base from V and 3 bases from J, leaving 9 bases between. The CDR3 runs 14 residues. CDR1 SGHTA and CDR2 FQGNSA come from the germline V gene.

The chain combines TRBV5-6 with TRBJ1-2; D remains ambiguous. The CDR3 contains 14 residues. V was shortened by 4 bases and J by 0 bases, with 10 bases between the two germline ends. Germline CDR1 is SGHDT and CDR2 is YYEEEE. The CDR3 is CASSGRRANYGYTF. CDR3 DNA: TGTGCCAGCAGCGGCCGTCGGGCTAACTATGGCTACACCTTC.

This rearrangement joins TRBV9 to TRBJ1-4; 7 nucleotides align to TRBD1. The CDR3 covers 16 residues. V trimming: 3 bases; J trimming: 0 bases; junction bases outside the gene matches: 5. CDR1 is SGDLS and CDR2 is YYNGEE in the germline V gene. The CDR3 loop reads CASSGGQDATNEKLFF. DNA for the CDR3: TGTGCCAGCAGCGGAGGACAGGATGCAACTAATGAAAAACTGTTTTTT.

This chain links TRBV5-4 with TRBJ2-4, with a tentative D call TRBD2 (5 bases). Germline V lookup: CDR1 SGHNT, CDR2 YYREEE (reference sequence). Between the trimmed V and J ends, which lost 2 bases and 3 bases, there was a span of 15 bases. The CDR3 contains 16 residues. The CDR3 reads CASSFPGSRGKNIQYF. The CDR3 nucleotides are TGTGCCAGCAGCTTTCCGGGATCTCGGGGCAAAAACATTCAGTACTTC.

The sample holds a few counts of this clone. The chain uses TRBV27 and TRBJ2-2; 8 nucleotides agree with TRBD1. Looked up from germline, CDR1 is MNHEY and CDR2 is SMNVEV (reference sequence). Germline trimming cut 2 bases from V and 4 bases from J; bases unmatched to any gene: 12. The length of the CDR3 is 18 residues. DNA of the CDR3: TGTGCCAGCAGTTTACTGGGCAGGGGGCTCGTCCCCACCGGGGAGCTGTTTTTT. Its translation is CASSLLGRGLVPTGELFF.

The genes are TRBV19 and TRBJ2-1; TRBD2 aligns across 9 bases. Germline CDR1 LNHDA, CDR2 SQIVND (reference sequence). CDR3 size: 20 residues. V lost 0 bases, J lost 0 bases, and 12 bases stayed unmatched. Here the CDR3 reads CASSIDQRLAAGGSYNEQFF. CDR3 nucleotides: TGTGCCAGTAGTATAGATCAGAGACTAGCGGCTGGAGGCTCCTACAATGAGCAGTTCTTC.

The chain has TRBV9 and TRBJ2-2; the D is unclear. The CDR3 covers 12 residues. V was shortened by 1 base and J by 7 bases, with 5 bases between the two germline ends. Germline V gives CDR1 SGDLS, CDR2 YYNGEE. The CDR3 nucleotides read TGTGCCAGCAGCGTACAAATCGGGGAGCTGTTTTTT. Translated, it gives CASSVQIGELFF.